This T cell receptor (beta chain) is drawn from a study of shared clonotypes between healthy human individuals. TCRdb's copy holds only in-frame clones and misses some; the assay was immunoSEQ multiplex PCR. This sample has some 2 million clones, with less than 95% found just once. Naive CD8 cells were CD45RO-negative, positively selected for CCR7, excluding terminally differentiated effector memory CD45RA+ cells. The CDR3 is made up of 14 amino acids. Trimming shortened V by 3 bases and J by 3 bases, and 12 bases separated the two germline ends. The V gene's germline CDR1 is SQVTM and CDR2 ANQGSEA. The TCR sequence derives from a man between 18 and 29 years old in good health. The V gene is TRBV29-1, the J gene TRBJ2-1, with D perhaps TRBD1 (6 bases). Sequenced sample: naive CD8+ T cells sorted from blood. The DNA of the CDR3 is TGCAGCGTTGAGGGACACTGGAACTACAATGAGCAGTTCTTC. Translation: CSVEGHWNYNEQFF.